Each of the 30 T cell receptor beta chains below was sequenced from the same sample in a study of T cell responses to AZD1222 COVID-19 vaccine. This table comes from immunoSEQ multiplex PCR, and its TCRdb copy is limited to in-frame clones, with some not included. Here the sample spans about 130,000 clones, roughly nine tenths being singletons. The sequencing here drew on peripheral blood, taken on day 0 of AZD1222 vaccination. These receptors were collected from an adult in good health.

This chain links TRBV7-9 with TRBJ2-7; tentative D call: TRBD1 (6 bases). The CDR3 totals 16 residues. CDR1 SEHNR and CDR2 FQNEAQ come from the germline V gene (reference sequence). V dropped 5 bases and J dropped 0 bases, with 17 bases sitting between them. The CDR3 sequence is CASSRLTGTSSYEQYF. The CDR3 coding sequence is TGTGCCAGCAGCCGCCTGACCGGGACATCCTCCTACGAGCAGTACTTC.

The rearrangement joins TRBV15 to TRBJ2-7; D is undetermined. The V end was cut by 2 bases, the J end by 2 bases, with 10 bases between. The CDR3 is 14 amino acids. Germline V gives CDR1 LNHNV, CDR2 YYDKDF (reference sequence). The CDR3 region is CATSRNSKAYEQYF. CDR3 sequence (DNA): TGTGCCACCAGCAGAAATTCCAAGGCCTACGAGCAGTACTTC.

The chain links TRBV7-2 to TRBJ1-4, with 9 bases fitting TRBD1. V dropped 4 bases and J dropped 6; count of bases not matched to a gene: 6. This CDR3 region has 15 residues. Germline values: CDR1 SGHTA, CDR2 FQGNSA. The CDR3 coding sequence is TGTGCCAGCAGCTCCACCGGGACAGGGTATGAAAAACTGTTTTTT. It is translated as CASSSTGTGYEKLFF.

The chain joins TRBV19 to TRBJ2-7; no clear D. The germline V and J ends were trimmed by 9 bases and 6 bases, with 15 bases remaining between them. In germline, CDR1 is LNHDA, CDR2 SQIVND (reference sequence). The CDR3 runs to 12 residues. The CDR3 protein is CARRPRAREQYF. The CDR3 nucleotides read TGTGCCAGAAGGCCTAGGGCTCGCGAGCAGTACTTC.

This rearrangement joins TRBV2 to TRBJ2-7; D possibly corresponds to TRBD1 (6 bases). Germline CDR1 is SNHLY and CDR2 is FYNNEI. Deletions cut 6 bases from V and 6 bases from J, with 18 bases between. The CDR3 is 14 amino acids. The CDR3 is CASRATGSRGEQYF. The CDR3 nucleotides read TGTGCCAGCAGGGCAACAGGGTCGAGAGGCGAGCAGTACTTC.

The gene calls are TRBV11-2 and TRBJ2-7, with 11 nucleotides matching TRBD2. CDR1 SGHAT and CDR2 FQNNGV come from the germline V gene. The CDR3 loop spans 18 amino acids. The ends lost 4 bases at V and 3 bases at J; junction bases unmatched: 14. CDR3 sequence reads: CASSSRLQPGLADYEQYF. For the CDR3, the DNA is TGTGCCAGCAGCTCTCGCCTCCAACCGGGACTAGCGGACTACGAGCAGTACTTC.

This chain links TRBV3-1 (or the pseudogene TRBV3-2) with TRBJ2-7, with TRBD1 identical over 7 bases. Germline lookup yields CDR1 LGHDT and CDR2 YNNKEL (reference sequence). CDR3 length: 14 residues. Germline trimming cut 3 bases from V and 0 bases from J; bases unmatched to any gene: 2. The CDR3 coding sequence is TGTGCCAGCAGCCAGGGACAGCTCTCCTACGAGCAGTACTTC. This codes for CASSQGQLSYEQYF.

The CDR3 reads CASSESGSDEQYF. The CDR3 coding sequence is TGCGCCAGCAGTGAGTCGGGTAGCGACGAGCAGTACTTC. The rearrangement joins TRBV10-1 to TRBJ2-7, with D possibly matching TRBD2 (5 bases). CDR1 and CDR2 from the germline V gene are WNHNN and SYGVQD (reference sequence). CDR3 length equals 13 residues. With 0 bases removed from V and 5 bases from J, the gap between germline ends came to 8 bases.

This chain joins TRBV11-3 and TRBJ2-1, with 13 nucleotides matching TRBD2. This CDR3 has 13 residues. Germline-derived CDR1 and CDR2 are SGHNT and YENEEA. Losses at the gene ends were 9 bases for V and 9 bases for J; bases not matched to a gene: 5. DNA for the CDR3: TGTGCCAGATGGACTAGCGGGAGCTCTGAGCAGTTCTTC. It translates to CARWTSGSSEQFF. Drawing the rest from reference TRBV11-3 and TRBJ2-1, the complete variable domain is EAGVVQSPRYKIIEKKQPVAFWCNPISGHNTLYWYLQNLGQGPELLIRYENEEAVDDSQLPKDRFSAERLKGVDSTLKIQPAELGDSAVYLCARWTSGSSEQFFGPGTRLTVL.

This chain connects TRBV3-1 (or the pseudogene TRBV3-2) to TRBJ2-5, with D possibly being TRBD1 (5 bases). Germline CDR1 is LGHDT and CDR2 is YNNKEL (reference sequence). CDR3 size: 15 residues. V was trimmed by 0 bases and J by 3 bases, leaving 11 bases between them. CDR3 DNA: TGTGCCAGCAGCCAAGATGTCCAGGGCGAAGAGACCCAGTACTTC. Translation: CASSQDVQGEETQYF.

The CDR3 is CASSRREGPETQYF. The CDR3 DNA sequence: TGTGCCAGCAGCCGCCGGGAGGGCCCAGAGACCCAGTACTTC. V usage is TRBV5-4 and J usage is TRBJ2-5, with 8 bases identical to TRBD2. CDR1 is SGHNT and CDR2 is YYREEE in the germline V gene (reference sequence). The CDR3 consists of 14 residues. V lost 4 bases, J lost 4 bases, and 6 bases stayed unmatched. The variable domain in full, with the rest retrieved from reference TRBV5-4 and TRBJ2-5, is ETGVTQSPTHLIKTRGQQVTLRCSSQSGHNTVSWYQQALGQGPQFIFQYYREEENGRGNFPPRFSGLQFPNYSSELNVNALELDDSALYLCASSRREGPETQYFGPGTRLLVL.

This chain connects TRBV25-1 to TRBJ1-1; D is ambiguous. V was trimmed by 1 base and J by 1 base, leaving 10 bases between them. The CDR3 has 15 residues. Germline V gene lookup returns CDR1 MGHDK and CDR2 SYGVNS. The DNA for the CDR3 is TGTGCCAGCAGTGAATGGGGTCGGAGGAACACTGAAGCTTTCTTT. It is translated as CASSEWGRRNTEAFF.

The rearrangement uses TRBV5-1 and TRBJ2-1; 10 bases match TRBD1. Germline V gene data show CDR1 as SGHRS and CDR2 as YFSETQ. Trimming cost V 3 bases and J 7 bases; bases outside gene matches: 7. The CDR3 is 15 residues long. CDR3 sequence reads: CASSSWTGGGNEQFF. CDR3 nucleotides: TGCGCCAGCAGCTCGTGGACAGGGGGAGGGAATGAGCAGTTCTTC.

This sequence joins TRBV10-3 and TRBJ2-7; 7 bases align to TRBD1. Germline V gene sequence: CDR1 ENHRY, CDR2 SYGVKD. Germline trimming cut 4 bases from V and 2 bases from J; bases unmatched to any gene: 8. The CDR3 loop spans 15 amino acids. The CDR3 DNA reads TGTGCCATCAGTGGGGGACAGTCTGGAACCTACGAGCAGTACTTC. This codes for CAISGGQSGTYEQYF.

V is TRBV19 and J is TRBJ2-7; possibly TRBD1 or TRBD2 for D (6 bases each). The CDR3 contains 15 residues. Trimming removed 5 bases at V and 2 bases at J, with 16 bases between. CDR1 and CDR2 from the germline V gene are LNHDA and SQIVND (reference sequence). The CDR3 sequence: CASSPGARYPYEQYF. Here the CDR3 DNA reads TGTGCCAGTAGTCCGGGGGCCAGGTACCCCTACGAGCAGTACTTC.

The gene calls are TRBV3-1 (or the pseudogene TRBV3-2) and TRBJ2-1; tentatively, D is TRBD2 (5 bases). The CDR3 is made up of 15 amino acids. Trimming left V 0 bases short and J 6 bases short, with 12 bases between. The germline V gene encodes CDR1 LGHDT and CDR2 YNNKEL (reference sequence). The CDR3 sequence: CASSQDTSYLNEQFF. CDR3 DNA sequence: TGTGCCAGCAGCCAAGATACTAGTTACCTCAATGAGCAGTTCTTC.

The gene calls are TRBV2 and TRBJ2-7; TRBD2 agrees at 13 bases. Trimming took 10 bases from V and 4 from J; bases not matched to a gene: 7. This CDR3 has 14 amino acids. Germline-derived CDR1 and CDR2 are SNHLY and FYNNEI. The CDR3 nucleotides read TGTGCCACCTCCCGGACTAGCGGGAGTTACGAGCAGTACTTC. It codes for CATSRTSGSYEQYF.

This clone appeared a few times. The chain carries TRBV6-4 and TRBJ2-3; D is ambiguous. Between the trimmed V and J ends, which lost 3 bases and 2 bases, there was a span of 6 bases. The CDR3 sequence is 13 residues long. Germline lookup yields CDR1 MRHNA and CDR2 SNTAGT. The CDR3 nucleotides read TGTGCCAGCAGTGAGAGGTCCACAGATACGCAGTATTTT. This codes for CASSERSTDTQYF.

The chain is built from TRBV4-1 and TRBJ2-6; unclear D gene. Trimming shortened V by 8 bases and J by 0 bases, and 5 bases separated the two germline ends. The CDR3 is made up of 13 amino acids. Germline assignment: CDR1 MGHRA and CDR2 YSYEKL. CDR3 sequence (DNA): TGCGCCAGCTGGGGCTCTGGGGCCAACGTCCTGACTTTC. Translation: CASWGSGANVLTF.

J is TRBJ2-3 and V is TRBV5-4; tentative D call: TRBD1 (6 bases). The CDR3 totals 14 residues. Trimming left V 4 bases short and J 2 bases short, with 11 bases between. CDR1 is SGHNT, CDR2 YYREEE, per germline (reference sequence). DNA of the CDR3: TGTGCCAGCAGCCCTAGGGGGTCCACAGATACGCAGTATTTT. This translates into CASSPRGSTDTQYF.

The genes are TRBV6-5 and TRBJ2-7; D perhaps matches TRBD1 (6 bases). Germline CDR1 and CDR2: MNHEY and SVGAGI. Between the trimmed V and J ends, which lost 0 bases and 11 bases, there was a span of 11 bases. The CDR3 runs 12 residues. CDR3 region: CASSYSSQGKYF. The CDR3 nucleotides are TGTGCCAGCAGTTACTCGTCTCAGGGGAAGTACTTC.

This clone occurred once. The J gene is TRBJ1-2, the V gene TRBV2; D gene uncertain. In germline, CDR1 is SNHLY, CDR2 FYNNEI. Trimming cost V 6 bases and J 10 bases, with 18 bases left between them. The CDR3 has 13 amino acids. CDR3 sequence: CASSLLVLTDYTF. The CDR3 region has the DNA TGTGCCAGCAGCCTCCTGGTCCTCACAGACTACACCTTC.

The CDR3 sequence: CASSRSEFDEQYF. The CDR3 DNA follows: TGCGCCAGCAGCCGTTCTGAGTTCGACGAGCAGTACTTC. V usage is TRBV4-3 and J usage is TRBJ2-7, with D unclear. This CDR3 has 13 amino acids. Trimming removed 4 bases from V and 5 bases from J, with 12 bases in between. CDR1 is LGHNA and CDR2 is YSLEER in the germline V gene.

This clone appeared a single time. The V gene is TRBV5-1, the J gene TRBJ1-4; 10 bases agree with TRBD1. Germline V CDR1 and CDR2: SGHRS, YFSETQ. J lost 7 bases, V lost 3 bases, and 9 bases had no gene match. The CDR3 contains 16 residues. The CDR3 region is CASSYGTGVSGEKLFF. CDR3 nucleotide sequence: TGCGCCAGCAGCTACGGGACAGGGGTGTCCGGTGAAAAACTGTTTTTT.

This chain joins TRBV15 and TRBJ2-1; no reliable D call. Deletions cut 0 bases from V and 9 bases from J, with 12 bases between. Per germline, CDR1 LNHNV and CDR2 YYDKDF (reference sequence). This CDR3 has 14 residues. CDR3 protein: CATSRDGPASEQFF. CDR3 bases: TGTGCCACCAGCAGAGATGGCCCGGCGAGTGAGCAGTTCTTC.

The chain employs TRBV5-1 and TRBJ2-7; TRBD2 aligns across 14 bases. CDR1 and CDR2 (germline): SGHRS, YFSETQ. This CDR3 region has 17 residues. Unmatched junction bases numbered 5, after V lost 1 base and J lost 2 bases. The CDR3 is CASSLRLAGGFPYEQYF. The CDR3 DNA is TGCGCCAGCAGCTTGAGACTAGCGGGAGGGTTTCCCTACGAGCAGTACTTC.

The chain couples TRBV30 to TRBJ2-5, with TRBD2 identical over 13 bases. Germline V gene sequence: CDR1 GTSNPN, CDR2 SVGIG (reference sequence). The CDR3 covers 14 residues. V trimming: 5 bases; J trimming: 5 bases; junction bases outside the gene matches: 5. In DNA, the CDR3 is TGTGCCTGGGCACTAGCGGGAGGGTGGGAGACCCAGTACTTC. This encodes CAWALAGGWETQYF.

This chain links TRBV9 with TRBJ2-5; D assignment may be TRBD1 or TRBD2 (5 bases each). The CDR3 runs 14 residues. Germline values: CDR1 SGDLS, CDR2 YYNGEE. V lost 3 bases and J lost 1, with 10 bases in between. Written as DNA, the CDR3 is TGTGCCAGCAGCGGGGGGAACAGCCAAGAGACCCAGTACTTC. Amino acid sequence: CASSGGNSQETQYF. The variable domain in full, with the rest retrieved from reference TRBV9 and TRBJ2-5, is DSGVTQTPKHLITATGQRVTLRCSPRSGDLSVYWYQQSLDQGLQFLIQYYNGEERAKGNILERFSAQQFPDLHSELNLSSLELGDSALYFCASSGGNSQETQYFGPGTRLLVL.

The chain links TRBV7-8 to TRBJ1-2, with TRBD1 identical over 9 bases. CDR3 length: 17 amino acids. Germline trimming cut 5 bases from V and 4 bases from J; bases unmatched to any gene: 14. Germline V gene lookup returns CDR1 SGHVS and CDR2 FQNEAQ. The CDR3 DNA reads TGTGCCAGCAGCCAAACCGGGACAGGGATTCGGGGCTATGGCTACACCTTC. It translates to CASSQTGTGIRGYGYTF.

The rearrangement uses TRBV27 and TRBJ2-6; no definite D call. Trimming removed 10 bases at V and 2 bases at J, with 9 bases between. The germline V gene encodes CDR1 MNHEY and CDR2 SMNVEV (reference sequence). The CDR3 spans 13 residues. The CDR3 DNA is TGTGCCACCCGGATGACTGGGGCCAACGTCCTGACTTTC. This translates into CATRMTGANVLTF.